This paragraph reports one TCR beta chain. This specimen comes from a study of beta chain features in type 1 diabetes. CDR1 and CDR2 from the germline V gene are MNHEY and SVGAGI. The CDR3 consists of 16 residues. The J segment lost 6 bases and the V segment lost 4 bases, leaving 9 bases of the junction unmatched. Every isolated RNA sample was fully reverse transcribed, so sequencing captured expressed TCRB transcripts. TCRdb's table, derived via immunoSEQ multiplex PCR, lists solely in-frame clones and lacks some. The profile covers about 140,000 clones, with about 9.7% appearing a single time and 0.5% to 0.65% taken by the ten largest.

The source material was central memory CD4+ T cells from blood. The rearrangement joins TRBV6-5 to TRBJ2-7; 13 nucleotides match TRBD2. This TCR came from a woman in her thirties or forties in good health. DNA of the CDR3: TGTGCCAGCAGTTCCACCACTAGCGGGGGGGCCGGCGAGCAGTACTTC. This translates into CASSSTTSGGAGEQYF.